This TCR beta chain came from a study of CD4+ T cells in melanoma. Whole-study findings and limits: Diverse differentiation states were reported for melanoma neoantigen-specific CD4+ T cells. A reported correlation linked neoantigen-specific CD4+ T cells to CD8+, macrophage and B cell function.

The data were produced by immunoSEQ multiplex PCR, yet TCRdb's version contains in-frame clones alone and is incomplete. This sample has 140,000 or so clones, with about 93% found just once. In germline, CDR1 is SGHVS, CDR2 FQNEAQ. V was clipped by 2 bases and J by 8 bases, with 21 bases between them. The CDR3 loop spans 17 amino acids. About this clone: Its antigen is not identified.

The sequence was obtained from a human donor with melanoma. The J gene is TRBJ1-4, the V gene TRBV7-8; tentatively, D is TRBD1 (6 bases). The CDR3 loop is CASSLINSAGDGEKLFF. DNA for the CDR3: TGTGCCAGCAGCTTAATAAATTCCGCAGGGGACGGGGAAAAACTGTTTTTT.